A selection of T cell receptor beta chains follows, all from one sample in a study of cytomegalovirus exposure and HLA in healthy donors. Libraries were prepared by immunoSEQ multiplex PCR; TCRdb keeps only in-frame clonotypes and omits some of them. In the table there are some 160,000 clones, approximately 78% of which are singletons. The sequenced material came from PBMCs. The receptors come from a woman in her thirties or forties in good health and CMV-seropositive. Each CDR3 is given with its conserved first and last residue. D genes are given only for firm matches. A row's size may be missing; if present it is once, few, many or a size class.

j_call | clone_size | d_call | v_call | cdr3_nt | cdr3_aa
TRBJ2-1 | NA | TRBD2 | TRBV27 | TGTGCCAGCAGTCCATCCGCGGGAGAGGTGGCCGATGAGCAGTTCTTC | CASSPSAGEVADEQFF
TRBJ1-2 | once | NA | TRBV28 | TGTGCCAGCAGTACCCGGGAACAATCTAACTATGGCTACACCTTC | CASSTREQSNYGYTF
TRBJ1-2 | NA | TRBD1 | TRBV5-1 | TGCGCCAGCAGCTTAGACGGACAGGCCTTGTGGAGCTACACCTTC | CASSLDGQALWSYTF
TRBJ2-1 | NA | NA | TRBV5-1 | TGCGCCAGCAGCGCGGGACTCTCAGGCGATGAGCAGTTCTTC | CASSAGLSGDEQFF
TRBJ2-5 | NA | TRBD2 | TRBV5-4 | TGTGCCAGCAGAGGGGCGGGAGGGCGAGAGCAGTACTTC | CASRGAGGREQYF
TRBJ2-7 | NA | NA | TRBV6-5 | TGTGCCAGCAGTTACTCGGGCAGTCCCTACGAGCAGTACTTC | CASSYSGSPYEQYF
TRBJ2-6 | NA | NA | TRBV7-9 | TGTGCCAGCAGCCCTACCCAGGGGCCTGGGGCCAACGTCCTGACTTTC | CASSPTQGPGANVLTF
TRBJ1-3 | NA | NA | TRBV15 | TGTGCCACCAGCCAGGGACACGTCTCTGGAAACACCATATATTTT | CATSQGHVSGNTIYF
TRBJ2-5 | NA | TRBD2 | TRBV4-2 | TGTGCCAGCAGCCACGGGAGGGGCTTGGAAGAGACCCAGTACTTC | CASSHGRGLEETQYF
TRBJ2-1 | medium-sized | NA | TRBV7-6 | TGTGCCAGCAGCTTGAGCTCCTACAATGAGCAGTTCTTC | CASSLSSYNEQFF
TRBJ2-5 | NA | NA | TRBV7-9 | TGTGCCAGCAGCTTAGACCTTAGGAGGGGAGAGACCCAGTACTTC | CASSLDLRRGETQYF
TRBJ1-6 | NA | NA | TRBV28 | TGTGCCAGCAATGGAGTTCGGACCCTCCACTTT | CASNGVRTLHF
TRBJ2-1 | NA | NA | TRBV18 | TGTGCCAGCTCCCCCCCCGGGAACAATGAGCAGTTCTTC | CASSPPGNNEQFF
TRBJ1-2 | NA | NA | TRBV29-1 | TGCAGCGTTGAAGAAGGGGGAGGGCAGGATGGAGATGGCTACACCTTC | CSVEEGGGQDGDGYTF
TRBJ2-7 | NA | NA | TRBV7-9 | TGTGCCAGCAACCGAAGCCCTAGCAGGGGTGAGCAGTACTTC | CASNRSPSRGEQYF
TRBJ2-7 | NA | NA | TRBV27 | TGTGCCATCTCCAGGGGATCTCCCTACGAGCAGTACTTC | CAISRGSPYEQYF
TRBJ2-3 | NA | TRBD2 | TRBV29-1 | TGCAGCGTTGAGGCCGGGGGGGCCAATGCAGATACGCAGTATTTT | CSVEAGGANADTQYF
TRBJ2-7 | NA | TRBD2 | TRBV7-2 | TGTGCCAGCAGCGCCTTAGGGGGACTAGCGGGGGGAGGTTACGAGCAGTACTTC | CASSALGGLAGGGYEQYF
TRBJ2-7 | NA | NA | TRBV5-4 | TGTGCCAGCAGCTTGGGACAGGCCACCTACGAGCAGTACTTC | CASSLGQATYEQYF
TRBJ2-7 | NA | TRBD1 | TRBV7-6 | TGTGCCAGCAGCCCCCGGACAGGGGCCGAGCAGTACTTC | CASSPRTGAEQYF
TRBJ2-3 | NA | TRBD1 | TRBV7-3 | TGTGCCAGCAGCGCCGACAGGGGGGGAACAGATACGCAGTATTTT | CASSADRGGTDTQYF
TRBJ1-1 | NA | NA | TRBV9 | TGTGCCAGCAGCGTCAGGGACACTGAAGCTTTCTTT | CASSVRDTEAFF
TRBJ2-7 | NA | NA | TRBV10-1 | TGCGCCAGCAGTCCCTCCCCGAGTAACCAGCAGTACTTC | CASSPSPSNQQYF
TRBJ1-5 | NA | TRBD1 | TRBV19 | TGTGCCAGTAAGCCGGGACAGCGCAATCAGCCCCAGCATTTT | CASKPGQRNQPQHF
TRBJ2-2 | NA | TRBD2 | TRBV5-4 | TGTGCCAGCAGCTCGTCCGGGACTAGCGGGTCCGGGGAGCTGTTTTTT | CASSSSGTSGSGELFF